Shown below are 25 T cell receptor beta chains from a single sample sequenced in a study of PD-1 blockade in mismatch repair-deficient tumors. Data came from immunoSEQ multiplex PCR; TCRdb stores just in-frame clones and leaves some out. The profile shows some 110,000 clones, about 80% of them singletons. The sequencing here drew on peripheral blood, taken 60 weeks after starting pembrolizumab. These receptors all come from an adult with mismatch repair-deficient cancer.

Only one count was recorded for this clone. This sequence joins TRBV19 and TRBJ2-3; D might be TRBD1 (5 bases). V shed 5 bases and J shed 5 bases, with 20 bases lying between them. Germline V gene lookup returns CDR1 LNHDA and CDR2 SQIVND (reference sequence). The CDR3 contains 16 residues. This CDR3 is CASSARSSLGRDTQYF. CDR3 coding DNA: TGTGCCAGTAGTGCCCGGAGTTCCTTGGGGCGAGATACGCAGTATTTT.

V and J are TRBV9 and TRBJ2-1, with 7 bases matching TRBD2. Losses at the gene ends were 4 bases for V and 5 bases for J; bases not matched to a gene: 9. The CDR3 consists of 15 residues. Germline values: CDR1 SGDLS, CDR2 YYNGEE. CDR3 sequence (DNA): TGTGCCAGCAGCAGAAGAGCGGGGAGGGACAATGAGCAGTTCTTC. Amino acid sequence: CASSRRAGRDNEQFF.

V and J are TRBV29-1 and TRBJ2-1, with 8 positions matching TRBD1. With V trimmed by 7 bases and J by 4 bases, 9 bases remained unmatched. CDR1 is SQVTM and CDR2 is ANQGSEA in the germline V gene. The CDR3 runs to 14 residues. The CDR3 bases are TGCAGCGGGAGAGACAGGGGCCTATACAATGAGCAGTTCTTC. Its protein is CSGRDRGLYNEQFF.

CDR3: CASSAVSSGNTIYF. The CDR3 nucleotides are TGTGCCAGCAGCGCGGTCTCCTCTGGAAACACCATATATTTT. This rearrangement joins TRBV6-1 to TRBJ1-3; D unresolved. The CDR3 totals 14 residues. The germline gives CDR1 MNHNS, CDR2 SASEGT. Trimming took 6 bases from V and 0 from J, leaving 9 bases between them.

This rearrangement joins TRBV5-4 to TRBJ2-7; TRBD2 matches at 7 bases. CDR3 length: 13 amino acids. Trimming removed 4 bases from V and 6 bases from J; junction bases left unmatched: 7. The germline V gene has CDR1 SGHNT and CDR2 YYREEE (reference sequence). Here the CDR3 reads CASSRDYAGEQYF. CDR3 DNA: TGTGCCAGCAGCCGGGACTATGCGGGCGAGCAGTACTTC.

CDR3 sequence: CASSLDLNSYNEQFF. CDR3 nucleotides: TGTGCCAGCAGTCTGGACCTTAACTCCTACAATGAGCAGTTCTTC. The chain joins TRBV27 to TRBJ2-1; D gene unclear. CDR1 MNHEY and CDR2 SMNVEV come from the germline V gene (reference sequence). V was cut by 5 bases and J by 0 bases, with 11 bases left in between. The CDR3 extends over 15 amino acids.

This clone was seen only a few times. The rearrangement links TRBV5-1 to TRBJ1-1, with a weak D call TRBD1 (6 bases). The CDR3 extends over 16 amino acids. V was clipped by 2 bases and J by 2 bases, with 16 bases between them. The V gene's germline CDR1 is SGHRS and CDR2 YFSETQ. The CDR3, as DNA: TGCGCCAGCAGCTTATACAGGGAGGCGAGAAACACTGAAGCTTTCTTT. Translating gives CASSLYREARNTEAFF.

Remarks on this clone: The sample carries other DNA sequences with the same CDR3. This chain connects TRBV28 to TRBJ2-7, with 7 bases that match TRBD2. The germline CDR1 and CDR2 sequences are MDHEN and SYDVKM. The J segment lost 12 bases and the V segment lost 5 bases, leaving 13 bases of the junction unmatched. The CDR3 extends over 13 amino acids. The CDR3 bases are TGTGCCAGCAGTCTTCTCTCGGGGGGTGGTCGGTACTTC. It yields the protein CASSLLSGGGRYF.

This chain connects TRBV9 to TRBJ2-3; D might be TRBD2 (7 bases). Trimming left V 0 bases short and J 5 bases short, with 16 bases between. This CDR3 spans 16 amino acids. Germline values: CDR1 SGDLS, CDR2 YYNGEE. The CDR3 reads CASSVAGEGRGDTQYF. CDR3 in DNA: TGTGCCAGCAGCGTAGCAGGGGAGGGCCGGGGAGATACGCAGTATTTT.

This clone showed up just a few times. V gene TRBV5-8 combines with J gene TRBJ1-5; D may be TRBD1 (5 bases). The germline V gene has CDR1 SGHTS and CDR2 YDEGEE. This CDR3 has 13 residues. V lost 3 bases to trimming and J lost 4 bases, with 8 bases between them. DNA for the CDR3: TGTGCCAGCAGCTCCCAGGGTAATCAGCCCCAGCATTTT. This gives the protein CASSSQGNQPQHF.

This chain links TRBV5-1 with TRBJ1-4; tentative D call: TRBD1 (5 bases). The CDR3 extends over 16 amino acids. Trimming took 4 bases from V and 8 from J, leaving 21 bases between them. Germline V gene lookup returns CDR1 SGHRS and CDR2 YFSETQ. The CDR3 nucleotides read TGCGCCAGCAGCCTCATAGGCACAGGCCGGGAAGAAAAACTGTTTTTT. This encodes CASSLIGTGREEKLFF.

This clone was detected only once. This rearrangement joins TRBV30 to TRBJ1-5; D remains ambiguous. Germline CDR1 GTSNPN, CDR2 SVGIG (reference sequence). The CDR3 loop spans 15 amino acids. The V and J ends lost 5 bases and 0 bases respectively, with 14 bases between them. The CDR3 here is CAWERPNFSNQPQHF. The CDR3 nucleotides are TGTGCCTGGGAGAGACCGAACTTTAGCAATCAGCCCCAGCATTTT.

This clone was seen ten or more times. The chain has TRBV7-8 and TRBJ2-7, with a tentative D call TRBD2 (6 bases). V was shortened by 4 bases and J by 0 bases, with 16 bases between the two germline ends. Germline loops: CDR1 SGHVS, CDR2 FQNEAQ. The CDR3 spans 16 residues. The CDR3 nucleotides are TGTGCCAGCAGCTCCGCGGGACTCAGCAGCTCCTACGAGCAGTACTTC. Protein: CASSSAGLSSSYEQYF.

The chain joins TRBV29-1 to TRBJ2-3; 7 bases fit TRBD1. V dropped 4 bases and J dropped 3; count of bases not matched to a gene: 10. Germline assignment: CDR1 SQVTM and CDR2 ANQGSEA. CDR3 length equals 15 residues. The CDR3: CSVGKDRMLTDTQYF. As DNA, the CDR3 is TGCAGCGTTGGTAAGGACAGGATGTTGACAGATACGCAGTATTTT.

This chain connects TRBV30 to TRBJ2-7; 9 positions match TRBD1. After removal of 0 bases from V and 4 bases from J, the junction contained 4 bases not matched to a gene. This CDR3 is built from 14 residues. Germline-derived CDR1 and CDR2 are GTSNPN and SVGIG (reference sequence). The CDR3 DNA sequence: TGTGCCTGGAGTGTAGGACAGGGGCGGTACGAGCAGTACTTC. It is translated as CAWSVGQGRYEQYF.

This chain joins TRBV29-1 and TRBJ2-7, with TRBD1 identical over 8 bases. Germline loops: CDR1 SQVTM, CDR2 ANQGSEA. This CDR3 has 15 residues. Losses at the gene ends were 4 bases for V and 0 bases for J; bases not matched to a gene: 8. DNA of the CDR3: TGCAGCGTTGTCCGCGGGACAGGTTCCTCCTACGAGCAGTACTTC. It yields the protein CSVVRGTGSSYEQYF.

CDR3 in DNA: TGTGCCAGCAGTGAAGTGACAGGGCGAAACACTGAAGCTTTCTTT. Its translation is CASSEVTGRNTEAFF. This chain links TRBV6-1 with TRBJ1-1; 7 bases match TRBD1. V shed 1 base and J 2 bases; nucleotides not matched to a gene: 4. The CDR3 extends over 15 amino acids. Germline V CDR1 and CDR2: MNHNS, SASEGT.

The rearrangement joins TRBV7-9 to TRBJ1-1; 8 bases map to TRBD1. This CDR3 is 15 amino acids long. Per germline, CDR1 SEHNR and CDR2 FQNEAQ (reference sequence). The junction had 6 bases not matched to a gene; V was cut back by 5 bases and J by 1 base. The CDR3 here is CASSRGTGSNTEAFF. The CDR3 region has the DNA TGTGCCAGCAGCCGAGGGACAGGTTCGAACACTGAAGCTTTCTTT.

The V gene is TRBV10-3, the J gene TRBJ2-7; the D call may be TRBD1 or TRBD2 (6 bases each). The CDR3 length is 12 residues. Germline V lookup: CDR1 ENHRY, CDR2 SYGVKD. Trimming left V 8 bases short and J 2 bases short, with 10 bases between. Here the CDR3 DNA reads TGTGCCATCGGGGGCGGGACCTACGAGCAGTACTTC. Its protein product is CAIGGGTYEQYF.

J is TRBJ2-3 and V is TRBV9, with D hard to call. V was pared by 0 bases and J by 6 bases, with 11 bases between. The CDR3 runs 14 residues. The germline CDR1 and CDR2 sequences are SGDLS and YYNGEE. Written as DNA, the CDR3 is TGTGCCAGCAGCGTAGGACGTGCGTCCGATACGCAGTATTTT. Its translation: CASSVGRASDTQYF.

This clone appeared once. The chain recombines TRBV7-9 with TRBJ2-1, with 8 bases identical to TRBD2. Trimming removed 5 bases from V and 4 bases from J; junction bases left unmatched: 13. This CDR3 has 17 amino acids. In germline, CDR1 is SEHNR, CDR2 FQNEAQ (reference sequence). CDR3 nucleotide sequence: TGTGCCAGCAGCCACAAGGAAGGGACTAGGAATTACAATGAGCAGTTCTTC. Translated, it gives CASSHKEGTRNYNEQFF.

Note on this clone: Additional DNA sequences in this sample encode the identical CDR3. The rearrangement joins TRBV7-2 to TRBJ2-5; D possibly uses TRBD1 or TRBD2 (5 bases each). V lost 3 bases, J lost 5 bases, and 7 bases lay in between. This CDR3 has 12 amino acids. The germline V gene has CDR1 SGHTA and CDR2 FQGNSA. This chain's CDR3 is CASSLGVETQYF. CDR3 nucleotide sequence: TGTGCCAGCAGCTTGGGGGTCGAGACCCAGTACTTC.

This clone has a handful of counts. This chain uses TRBV19 with TRBJ2-2; TRBD1 agrees at 7 bases. V lost 5 bases to trimming and J lost 2 bases; unmatched junction nucleotides: 8. Germline loops: CDR1 LNHDA, CDR2 SQIVND (reference sequence). There are 16 residues in the CDR3. CDR3 protein: CASSVRQGVNTGELFF. The CDR3 DNA follows: TGTGCCAGTAGTGTACGACAGGGCGTAAACACCGGGGAGCTGTTTTTT. Variable domain in full (rest from reference TRBV19 and TRBJ2-2): DGGITQSPKYLFRKEGQNVTLSCEQNLNHDAMYWYRQDPGQGLRLIYYSQIVNDFQKGDIAEGYSVSREKKESFPLTVTSAQKNPTAFYLCASSVRQGVNTGELFFGEGSRLTVL.

This clone was seen a few times. V is TRBV5-4 and J is TRBJ2-7; 9 nucleotides match TRBD1. CDR3 length: 14 amino acids. The germline V gene has CDR1 SGHNT and CDR2 YYREEE (reference sequence). Trimming cost V 4 bases and J 3 bases; bases outside gene matches: 5. The CDR3 sequence is CASSPGTGIYEQYF. CDR3 coding DNA: TGTGCCAGCAGCCCCGGGACAGGGATCTACGAGCAGTACTTC.

This chain joins TRBV7-2 and TRBJ2-1; D gene ambiguous. V lost 2 bases and J 5 bases, leaving 4 bases between the germline ends. Germline V gives CDR1 SGHTA, CDR2 FQGNSA. The CDR3 loop spans 12 amino acids. The CDR3 region has the DNA TGTGCCAGCAGCTTACACAACAATGAGCAGTTCTTC. It specifies CASSLHNNEQFF.